Sequencing of this T cell receptor (beta chain) was carried out in a study of T cells after yellow fever vaccination. The wider study: CD3, CD45RA, CCR7 and CD95 staining defined sorted EM, EMRA, CM and Tscm cells.

Notes on the study in general: The CD4 and CD8 compartments had a small share of their clonotypes in common.

This clonotype has more than one count but fewer than ten. Germline CDR1 and CDR2: DFQATT and SNEGSKA (reference sequence). The CDR3 totals 16 residues. Trimming stripped 6 bases from V and 0 bases from J, with 18 bases between. TCRdb ran MiXCR on the 5' RACE reads and lists one entry per CDR3 protein. The data show 30,000 to 35,000 distinct CDR3 sequences, 6% to 8.5% seen once. The TCR comes from a man in his late teens or twenties who received the YFV17D yellow fever vaccine. The sample here was PBMCs, either bulk or a sorted T-cell subset (CD4+, CD8+, memory, or dextramer-sorted; not recorded which), taken on the day of the first yellow fever vaccination. The chain uses TRBV20-1 and TRBJ1-3, with D tentatively TRBD1 (5 bases). The CDR3 nucleotides read TGCAGTGCATACCCGGACAACTTGCTCTCTGGAAACACCATATATTTT. As protein: CSAYPDNLLSGNTIYF.